This paragraph reports one T cell receptor (beta chain). Deletions cut 3 bases from V and 0 bases from J, with 11 bases between. Per the germline V gene, CDR1 is MNHEY and CDR2 is SVGEGT. This CDR3 is built from 16 residues. This entry comes from a study of T-cell memory formation after mild COVID-19. TCRdb called the 5' RACE reads again in MiXCR, with one record for every CDR3 protein. The table records around 300,000 distinct CDR3 sequences, 10% to 15% of them present only once. The sample was PBMCs or a T cell subset sorted from them (not recorded which). The rearrangement joins TRBV6-2 or TRBV6-3 to TRBJ2-2, with D unclear. This receptor was obtained from a man between 18 and 35 years old who had mild COVID-19 (a few samples of this study predate the infection). Cell type and time point are not known. DNA of the CDR3: TGTGCCAGCAGTTATTCCCGACACACGAACACCGGGGAGCTGTTTTTT. Its translation is CASSYSRHTNTGELFF.